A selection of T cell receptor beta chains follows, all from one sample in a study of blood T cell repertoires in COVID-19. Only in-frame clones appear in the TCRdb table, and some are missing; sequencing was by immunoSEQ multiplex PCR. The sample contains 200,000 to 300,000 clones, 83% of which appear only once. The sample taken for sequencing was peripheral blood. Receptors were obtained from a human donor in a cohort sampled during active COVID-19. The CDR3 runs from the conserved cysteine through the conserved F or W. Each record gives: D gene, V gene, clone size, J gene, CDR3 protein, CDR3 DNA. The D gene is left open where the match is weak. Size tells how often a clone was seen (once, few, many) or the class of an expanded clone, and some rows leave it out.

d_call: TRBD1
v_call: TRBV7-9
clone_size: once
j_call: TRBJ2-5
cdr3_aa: CASSFRTGVSPYLETQYF
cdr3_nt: TGTGCCAGCAGCTTCAGGACAGGGGTCTCACCTTACCTAGAGACCCAGTACTTC

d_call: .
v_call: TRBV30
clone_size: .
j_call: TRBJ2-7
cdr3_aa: CAWSNGRSYEQYF
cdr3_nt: TGTGCCTGGAGTAACGGTCGCTCCTACGAGCAGTACTTC

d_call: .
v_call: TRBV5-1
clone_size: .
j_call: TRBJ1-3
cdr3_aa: CASSFTGSGAGNTIYF
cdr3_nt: TGCGCCAGCAGCTTTACAGGGTCTGGGGCTGGAAACACCATATATTTT

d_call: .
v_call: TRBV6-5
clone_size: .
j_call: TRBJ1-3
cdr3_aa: CASSYSGASGNTIYF
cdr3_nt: TGTGCCAGCAGTTACTCGGGGGCGTCTGGAAACACCATATATTTT

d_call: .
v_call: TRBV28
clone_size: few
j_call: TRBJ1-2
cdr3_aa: CASSPQSQGYTF
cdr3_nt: TGTGCCAGCAGTCCCCAATCGCAGGGCTACACCTTC

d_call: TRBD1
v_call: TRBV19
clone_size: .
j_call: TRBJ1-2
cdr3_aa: CASSIAGQGANYGYTF
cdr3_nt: TGTGCCAGTAGTATAGCTGGACAGGGGGCAAACTATGGCTACACCTTC

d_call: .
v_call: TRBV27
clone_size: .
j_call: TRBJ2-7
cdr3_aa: CATVGGANSYEQYF
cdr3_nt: TGTGCCACCGTTGGTGGGGCTAACTCCTACGAGCAGTACTTC

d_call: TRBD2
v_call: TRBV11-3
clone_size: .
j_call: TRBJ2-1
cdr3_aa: CASSLGLAGVSDNEQFF
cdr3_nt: TGTGCCAGCAGCTTAGGACTAGCGGGAGTTTCTGACAATGAGCAGTTCTTC

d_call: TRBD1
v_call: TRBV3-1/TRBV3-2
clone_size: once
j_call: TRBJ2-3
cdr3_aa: CASSPPGQGSDTQYF
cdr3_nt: TGTGCCAGCAGTCCACCGGGACAGGGGTCAGATACGCAGTATTTT

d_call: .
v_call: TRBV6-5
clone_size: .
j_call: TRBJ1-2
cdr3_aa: CASSSSGAGYTF
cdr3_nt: TGTGCCAGCAGTTCATCAGGGGCTGGCTACACCTTC

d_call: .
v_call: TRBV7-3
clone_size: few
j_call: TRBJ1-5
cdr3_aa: CASSLKAGTPSNQPQHF
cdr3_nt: TGTGCCAGCAGCTTAAAGGCAGGAACTCCAAGCAATCAGCCCCAGCATTTT

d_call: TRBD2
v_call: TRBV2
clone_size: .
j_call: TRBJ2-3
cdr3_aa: CASRRGLAGEQDTQYF
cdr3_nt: TGTGCCAGCAGAAGGGGGTTAGCGGGGGAGCAAGATACGCAGTATTTT

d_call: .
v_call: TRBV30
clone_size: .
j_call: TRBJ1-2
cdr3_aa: CAWSNLVGVGGYTF
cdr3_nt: TGTGCCTGGAGCAACCTGGTCGGGGTGGGTGGCTACACCTTC